Reported below is one T cell receptor (beta chain). Its specific antigen is unknown. Per-base qualities were not stored, and no clone one base away is much larger. These data originate in a study of CD4 T cells in relation to SARS-CoV-2 and coronaviruses (dated by TCRdb to the early 2020s). Regarding the complete study: In the ViraFEST assay, PBMCs were grown with antigen for roughly 10 days, and TCR beta CDR3s were then sequenced to identify antigen-specific clonal expansions. The negative reference condition was either a culture with an HIV-1 Nef peptide pool or a culture with no peptide. Expansion assays from other donors in the study were sequenced with a different, Illumina-based TCR-beta assay. The study assessed, at the TCR clonotype level, memory CD4+ T cell crossreactivity between SARS-CoV-2 and common cold coronavirus spike proteins. HLA restriction was mapped for shared crossreactive spike epitopes using patient-derived lymphoblastoid cell lines. The Adaptive Biotechnologies TCR-sequencing kit was used to sequence samples from a few pre-COVID donors and the naive versus memory experiments, while other data came from Illumina-based sequencing. What the study reported, not specific to this receptor: No donor contributed both pre-pandemic and post-infection samples, which limited tracing the source of pre-existing responses. In about two thirds of donors, memory CD4+ clonotypes turned up that crossrecognized SARS-CoV-2 and at least one common cold coronavirus spike. Crossreactivity analysis was centred on spike protein, so crossreactivity against other viral proteins was not assessed. The study was limited by small numbers of patients and tested TCRs. Crossreactive clones showed significantly weaker SARS-CoV-2-driven expansion than monoreactive clones, consistent with antigenic imprinting.

CD4+ T cells from unexposed donors were collected before the COVID-19 pandemic (2011-2018). The EasySep CD4+ T cell isolation kit was used to isolate CD4+ T cells once the cultures had run for 10 to 11 days. Unexposed donor CD4+ T cells were tested for reactivity to SARS-CoV-2 S and N and four common cold coronavirus spike pools, as cell number allowed. PBMCs were cultured at roughly 2.2 million per well in IMDM supplemented with around 5% human AB serum and roughly 10 IU/ml IL-2. Half of the culture medium was replaced with fresh IL-2-containing medium on days 3 and 7. In general, every peptide culture condition was set up in three replicate wells. The leukapheresis product used for the unexposed donors was purchased from a commercial source. Ficoll-Paque PLUS gradient centrifugation was used to isolate PBMCs from either whole blood or leukapheresis product. PBMCs were either cryopreserved at -140°C or used fresh in the expansion assay. The QIAamp Micro DNA Kit was used to extract genomic DNA from the CD4+ T cells.

V is reduced by 2 bases and J by 8 bases, leaving a spacing of 16 bases between them. In the germline V gene (reference sequence), CDR1 corresponds to SGHNT and CDR2 to YYREEE. The CDR3 contains 15 residues, cysteine and phenylalanine counted. Only the CDR3 region is kept as DNA, spanning 45 bases read in frame from base 1. The library relied on the immunoSEQ multiplex PCR assay. The published analysis was carried out like this. During preprocessing, nonproductive sequences were removed, along with CDR3s that did not begin with C, did not end with F or W, or were shorter than 7 amino acids. The MANAFEST web app was used to call antigen-specific clonotypes on the basis of expansion compared with the reference and with other culture wells. A clone counted as positive if significantly expanded in 2 of 3 replicate wells versus the reference culture at FDR below 0.05. To be called positive, a clone also had to show significant expansion compared with every other tandem well and an odds ratio greater than 5. CDR3 homology was measured as pairwise Levenshtein distance, computed with the stringdist R package after trimming three terminal residues from each end. The table comes from immuneACCESS by way of TCRdb, which keeps in-frame sequences with V and J called. Part of the clones is missing from these tables; in studies checked, under half for an unresolved V gene and the rest for unknown reasons. That table is the source of V, J and clone size, and D and trimming were worked out from the DNA. The table for this sample lists about 16,000 clones; 70% to 80% of them were counted only once. Clones ranked in the top ten supply about a tenth of the sample.

This TCR was sampled from a human donor in good health. Recombination linked TRBV5-4 to TRBJ2-2; a weak D assignment points to TRBD2 (5 bases agree). The specimen was CD4+ T cells from PBMCs, cultured in vitro. For the CDR3, the sequence is CASSLPGRRAGELFF. The DNA sequence follows: TGTGCCAGCAGCTTACCGGGAAGAAGGGCGGGGGAGCTGTTTTTT.